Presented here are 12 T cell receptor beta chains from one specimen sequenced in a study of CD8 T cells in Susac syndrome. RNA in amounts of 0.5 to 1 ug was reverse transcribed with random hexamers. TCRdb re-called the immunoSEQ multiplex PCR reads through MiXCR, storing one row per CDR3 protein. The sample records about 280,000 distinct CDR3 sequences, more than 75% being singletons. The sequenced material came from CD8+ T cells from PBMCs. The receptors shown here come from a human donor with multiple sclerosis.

CDR3 in amino acids: CATDWGGEDHYGYTF. Here the CDR3 DNA reads TGTGCCACCGACTGGGGAGGGGAGGATCACTATGGCTACACCTTC. The chain joins TRBV15 to TRBJ1-2, with D perhaps TRBD1 (5 bases). The V gene lost 8 bases and the J gene lost 3 bases, with 19 bases spanning the gap. The CDR3 runs 15 residues. Germline V lookup: CDR1 LNHNV, CDR2 YYDKDF (reference sequence).

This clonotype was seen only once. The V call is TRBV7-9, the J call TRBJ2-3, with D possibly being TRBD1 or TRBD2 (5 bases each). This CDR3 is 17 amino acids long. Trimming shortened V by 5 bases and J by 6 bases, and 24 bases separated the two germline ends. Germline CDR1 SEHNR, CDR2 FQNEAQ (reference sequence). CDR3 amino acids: CASSPFQGAEAADTQYF. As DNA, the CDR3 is TGTGCCAGCAGCCCTTTTCAGGGCGCGGAGGCGGCGGATACGCAGTATTTT.

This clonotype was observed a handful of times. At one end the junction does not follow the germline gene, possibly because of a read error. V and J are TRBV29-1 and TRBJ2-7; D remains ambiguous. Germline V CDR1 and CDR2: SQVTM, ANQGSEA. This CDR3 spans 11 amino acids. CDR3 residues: CSVVVSHEQYF. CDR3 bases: TGCAGCGTTGTTGTCTCCCACGAGCAGTACTTC.

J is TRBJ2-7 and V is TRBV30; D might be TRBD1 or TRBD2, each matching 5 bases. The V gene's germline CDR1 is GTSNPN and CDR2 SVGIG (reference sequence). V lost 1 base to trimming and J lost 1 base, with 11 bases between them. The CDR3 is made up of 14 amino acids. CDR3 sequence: CAWSGVGVSYEQYF. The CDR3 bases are TGTGCCTGGAGTGGGGTGGGGGTATCCTACGAGCAGTACTTC.

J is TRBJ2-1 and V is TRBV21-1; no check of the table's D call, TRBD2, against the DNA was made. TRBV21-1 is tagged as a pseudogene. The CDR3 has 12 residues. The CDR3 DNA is TGTGCCAGCAGCTTAGAGGGGGGACTAGCGGTCTTC. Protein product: CASSLEGGLAVF.

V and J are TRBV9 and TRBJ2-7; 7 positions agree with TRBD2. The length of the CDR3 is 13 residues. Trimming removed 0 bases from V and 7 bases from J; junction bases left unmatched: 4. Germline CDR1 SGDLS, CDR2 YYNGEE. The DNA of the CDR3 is TGTGCCAGCAGCGTAGTATTAGCGGGTGAGCAGTACTTC. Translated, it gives CASSVVLAGEQYF.

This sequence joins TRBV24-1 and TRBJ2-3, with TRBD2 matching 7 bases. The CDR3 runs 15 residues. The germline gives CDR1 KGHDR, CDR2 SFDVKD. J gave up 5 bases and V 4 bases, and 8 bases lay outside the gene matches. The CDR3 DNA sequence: TGTGCCACCAGTGACCCGGGGAGGGAGGGAGATACGCAGTATTTT. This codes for CATSDPGREGDTQYF.

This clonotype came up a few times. In nucleotides, the CDR3 is TGTGCCAGCAGAAGCGGGAGCTCATCCAAAAACATTCAGTACTTC. Its protein is CASRSGSSSKNIQYF. The chain combines TRBV6-1 with TRBJ2-4, with 8 bases aligning to TRBD2. V lost 6 bases, J lost 2 bases, and 6 bases stayed unmatched. The CDR3 runs to 15 residues. In germline, CDR1 is MNHNS, CDR2 SASEGT.

The CDR3 loop is CASSLENRDRGTGYYNEQFF. CDR3 bases: TGTGCCAGCAGCTTAGAAAACCGGGACAGGGGGACAGGGTACTACAATGAGCAGTTCTTC. This chain uses TRBV11-2 with TRBJ2-1, with 11 nucleotides matching TRBD1. This CDR3 is 20 amino acids long. The trim removed 0 bases at V and 3 bases at J, leaving 13 bases unmatched. The germline CDR1 and CDR2 sequences are SGHAT and FQNNGV. Complete variable domain (other parts from reference TRBV11-2 and TRBJ2-1): EAGVAQSPRYKIIEKRQSVAFWCNPISGHATLYWYQQILGQGPKLLIQFQNNGVVDDSQLPKDRFSAERLKGVDSTLKIQPAKLEDSAVYLCASSLENRDRGTGYYNEQFFGPGTRLTVL.

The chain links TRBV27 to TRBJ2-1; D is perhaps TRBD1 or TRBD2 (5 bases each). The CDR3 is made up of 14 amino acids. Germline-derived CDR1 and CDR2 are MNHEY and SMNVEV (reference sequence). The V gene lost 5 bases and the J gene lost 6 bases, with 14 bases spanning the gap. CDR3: CASSPPGRINEQFF. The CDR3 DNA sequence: TGTGCCAGCAGTCCGCCGGGACGGATCAATGAGCAGTTCTTC.

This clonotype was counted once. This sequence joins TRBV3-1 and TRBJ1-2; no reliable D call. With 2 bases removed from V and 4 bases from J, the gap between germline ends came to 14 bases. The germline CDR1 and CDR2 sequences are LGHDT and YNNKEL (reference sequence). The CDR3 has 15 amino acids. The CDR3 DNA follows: TGTGCCAGCAGCCAAATCTCAACAGAGAGCTATGGCTACACCTTC. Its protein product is CASSQISTESYGYTF.

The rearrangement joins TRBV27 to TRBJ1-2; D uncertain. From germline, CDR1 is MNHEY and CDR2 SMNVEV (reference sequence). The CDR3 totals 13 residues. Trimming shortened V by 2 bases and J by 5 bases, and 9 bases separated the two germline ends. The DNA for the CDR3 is TGTGCCAGCAGTTTAGGTACCGGGTATGGCTACACCTTC. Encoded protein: CASSLGTGYGYTF.